These 9 T cell receptor beta chains share one sample of origin, sequenced in a study of cytomegalovirus exposure and HLA in healthy donors. PCR was performed using 60 Vbeta and 13 Jbeta primers. The repertoire was sequenced with immunoSEQ multiplex PCR; TCRdb's copy has only in-frame clones and lacks some. Its table records 100,000 to 150,000 clones. The sample comprised PBMCs. The receptors were gathered from a man aged 30 to 45 in good health and CMV-seronegative.

The chain links TRBV28 to TRBJ1-5; perhaps TRBD1 as D (5 bases). CDR3 size: 15 residues. Germline V CDR1 and CDR2: MDHEN, SYDVKM. V shed 5 bases and J shed 11 bases, with 22 bases lying between them. The CDR3 protein is CASSGSTGDTPAQHF. The CDR3 DNA reads as TGTGCCAGCAGTGGGTCCACAGGAGATACCCCGGCCCAGCATTTT.

For this clone: In the same sample, other DNA sequences code for this CDR3. The chain recombines TRBV10-3 with TRBJ2-1; D is ambiguous. Germline values: CDR1 ENHRY, CDR2 SYGVKD. CDR3 length: 13 residues. V dropped 6 bases and J dropped 5 bases, with 11 bases sitting between them. The CDR3 DNA is TGTGCCATCAGCAGTAACAGAGACAATGAGCAGTTCTTC. Its translation is CAISSNRDNEQFF.

The chain is built from TRBV6-1 and TRBJ1-5; possibly TRBD1 for D (5 bases). This CDR3 spans 13 amino acids. Germline V gene data show CDR1 as MNHNS and CDR2 as SASEGT. V gave up 5 bases and J gave up 2 bases, with 7 bases separating them. For the CDR3, the DNA is TGTGCCAGCAGTCCGGGGGGCAATCAGCCCCAGCATTTT. Translated, it gives CASSPGGNQPQHF.

CDR3 DNA: TGCAGCGCCGCCCCCAGGGGAATCCGGGAGACCCAGTACTTC. This translates into CSAAPRGIRETQYF. The chain uses TRBV29-1 and TRBJ2-5, with D possibly matching TRBD1 (6 bases). From germline, CDR1 is SQVTM and CDR2 ANQGSEA. The CDR3 has 14 residues. The V end was cut by 7 bases, the J end by 5 bases, with 20 bases between.

The rearrangement links TRBV18 to TRBJ1-2; D is perhaps TRBD1 (5 bases). V was trimmed by 0 bases and J by 8 bases, leaving 19 bases between them. This CDR3 has 16 amino acids. The germline CDR1 and CDR2 sequences are KGHSH and LQKENI. The CDR3 protein is CASSPPNRSLYRGYTF. DNA for the CDR3: TGTGCCAGCTCACCACCGAACAGGAGCCTCTATAGGGGCTACACCTTC.

This rearrangement joins TRBV19 to TRBJ2-1; 10 bases align to TRBD2. J lost 10 bases, V lost 7 bases, and 10 bases had no gene match. CDR1 LNHDA and CDR2 SQIVND come from the germline V gene (reference sequence). The CDR3 loop spans 14 amino acids. The CDR3 sequence is CASMKTSGSEEQFF. In DNA, the CDR3 is TGTGCCAGTATGAAGACTAGCGGGTCGGAAGAGCAGTTCTTC.

This chain joins TRBV14 and TRBJ2-3; 9 nucleotides agree with TRBD2. V was clipped by 2 bases and J by 3 bases; unmatched bases: 3. Per the germline V gene, CDR1 is SGHDN and CDR2 is FVKESK. The CDR3 extends over 15 amino acids. The CDR3 protein is CASSQLAGSTDTQYF. CDR3 nucleotide sequence: TGTGCCAGCAGCCAACTAGCGGGGTCGACAGATACGCAGTATTTT.

This sequence joins TRBV7-9 and TRBJ2-3; 14 bases are a match to TRBD2. The germline CDR1 and CDR2 sequences are SEHNR and FQNEAQ (reference sequence). The V segment lost 5 bases and the J segment 4 bases; nucleotides outside the gene matches: 14. This CDR3 is built from 19 residues. The CDR3: CASSPPGLAGEAFSDTQYF. The CDR3 DNA reads as TGTGCCAGCAGCCCCCCGGGACTAGCGGGAGAGGCCTTCTCAGATACGCAGTATTTT.

The chain has TRBV18 and TRBJ1-2; D unresolved. The CDR3 has 13 residues. V dropped 4 bases and J dropped 2 bases, with 8 bases sitting between them. The germline V gene encodes CDR1 KGHSH and CDR2 LQKENI. The CDR3 loop is CASSQTGNYGYTF. The DNA of the CDR3 is TGTGCCAGCTCACAGACTGGAAACTATGGCTACACCTTC.